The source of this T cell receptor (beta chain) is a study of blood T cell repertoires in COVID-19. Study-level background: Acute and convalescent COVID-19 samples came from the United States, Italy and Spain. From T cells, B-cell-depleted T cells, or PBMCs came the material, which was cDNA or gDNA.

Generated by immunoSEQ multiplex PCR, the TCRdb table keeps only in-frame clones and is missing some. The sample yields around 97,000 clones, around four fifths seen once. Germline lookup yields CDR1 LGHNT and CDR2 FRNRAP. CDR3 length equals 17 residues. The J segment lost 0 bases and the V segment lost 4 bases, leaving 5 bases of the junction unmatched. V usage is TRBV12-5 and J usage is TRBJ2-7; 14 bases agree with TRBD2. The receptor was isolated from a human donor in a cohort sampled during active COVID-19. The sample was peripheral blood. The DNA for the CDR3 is TGTGCTAGTGGTTCAGGACTAGCGGGGGGATCCTCCTACGAGCAGTACTTC. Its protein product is CASGSGLAGGSSYEQYF.